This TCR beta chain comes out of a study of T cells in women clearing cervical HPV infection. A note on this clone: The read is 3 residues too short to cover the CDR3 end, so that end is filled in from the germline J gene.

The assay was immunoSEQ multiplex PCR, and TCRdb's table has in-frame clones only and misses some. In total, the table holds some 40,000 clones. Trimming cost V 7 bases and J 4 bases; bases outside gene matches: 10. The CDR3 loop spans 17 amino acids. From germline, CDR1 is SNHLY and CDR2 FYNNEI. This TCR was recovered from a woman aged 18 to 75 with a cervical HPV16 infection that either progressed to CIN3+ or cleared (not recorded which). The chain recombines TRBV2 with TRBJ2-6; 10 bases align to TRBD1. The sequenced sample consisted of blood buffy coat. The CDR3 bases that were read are TGTGCCAGCAACGACAGGGGGCTCTCGACAGGGGCCAACGTC. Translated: CASNDRGLSTGANV. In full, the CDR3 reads CASNDRGLSTGANVLTF.